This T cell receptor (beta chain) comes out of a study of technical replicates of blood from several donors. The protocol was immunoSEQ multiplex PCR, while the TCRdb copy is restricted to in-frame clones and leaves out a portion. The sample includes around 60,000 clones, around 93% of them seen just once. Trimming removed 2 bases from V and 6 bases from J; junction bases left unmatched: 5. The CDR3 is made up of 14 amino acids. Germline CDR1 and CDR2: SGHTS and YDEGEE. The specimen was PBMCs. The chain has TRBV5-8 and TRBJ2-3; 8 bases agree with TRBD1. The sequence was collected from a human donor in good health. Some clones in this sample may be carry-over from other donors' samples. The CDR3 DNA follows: TGTGCCAGCAGCTTTAGGGACAGGCCGGATACGCAGTATTTT. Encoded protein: CASSFRDRPDTQYF.